This T cell receptor (beta chain) was sequenced in a study of cytomegalovirus exposure and HLA in healthy donors. Broader study findings: Some V segments could not be told apart, so they were left out, TRBV6-2 and TRBV6-3 among them.

Amplification used 60 Vbeta primers and 13 Jbeta primers. Profiling relied on immunoSEQ multiplex PCR, and the TCRdb table lists in-frame clones only, not all of them. Counted here are some 140,000 clones, around 77% occurring once; the ten biggest clones make up 0.95% to 1.5%. The germline gives CDR1 SGDLS, CDR2 YYNGEE. With V trimmed by 4 bases and J by 6 bases, 7 bases remained unmatched. The CDR3 contains 14 residues. With respect to this clone: Its antigen is not known.

Despite likely unrecorded immune exposures, the donors were nominally healthy at the time of sampling. The chain employs TRBV9 and TRBJ1-1; 9 bases agree with TRBD1. The material sequenced was PBMCs. This clonotype was obtained from a man in his fifties in good health and CMV-seronegative. CDR3 coding DNA: TGTGCCAGCAGCCAGACAGGGGGTAGGGCTGAAGCTTTCTTT. It codes for CASSQTGGRAEAFF.